These 9 T cell receptor beta chains share one sample of origin, sequenced in a study of T cells after yellow fever vaccination. TCRdb reanalysed the 5' RACE reads using MiXCR and keeps one entry per CDR3 protein. The sample has 150,000 to 200,000 distinct CDR3 sequences; around 9.7% are singletons. This material consisted of CD8+ T cells sorted from PBMCs, taken 45 days after the yellow fever booster vaccination. The origin of the receptors is a man aged 18 to 35 who received the YFV17D yellow fever vaccine.

This clonotype showed up just a few times. The genes are TRBV5-1 and TRBJ2-7; a possible D gene is TRBD1 (5 bases). V lost 4 bases and J 4 bases, leaving 12 bases between the germline ends. The germline V gene encodes CDR1 SGHRS and CDR2 YFSETQ. CDR3 length: 13 amino acids. CDR3 in DNA: TGCGCCAGCAGCGCTGGACATGAGTACGAGCAGTACTTC. Translation: CASSAGHEYEQYF.

This sequence joins TRBV9 and TRBJ2-7; D might be TRBD1 (6 bases). CDR3 length: 11 amino acids. Germline CDR1 is SGDLS and CDR2 is YYNGEE. V gave up 7 bases and J gave up 6 bases, with 11 bases separating them. The CDR3 loop is CASGTGLEQYF. Here the CDR3 DNA reads TGTGCCAGCGGTACAGGGCTCGAGCAGTACTTC.

This clonotype came up a few times. V gene TRBV4-2 combines with J gene TRBJ2-7; D ambiguous. Trimming took 0 bases from V and 6 from J, leaving 12 bases between them. Germline V gene data show CDR1 as LGHNA and CDR2 as YNFKEQ. This CDR3 has 14 amino acids. Here the CDR3 DNA reads TGTGCCAGCAGCCAAGAATTGTCCGGGCTCGAGCAGTACTTC. It specifies CASSQELSGLEQYF.

Concerning this clonotype itself: Compared with germline, one end of the junction differs, possibly owing to a read error. The chain links TRBV7-7 to TRBJ2-3, with D perhaps matching TRBD1 or TRBD2 (5 bases each). Germline CDR1 and CDR2: SSHAT and FNYEAQ (reference sequence). CDR3 length: 21 residues. The chain's CDR3 is CASSPYLGYGTAPASTDTQYF. The CDR3 nucleotides are TGTGCTAGCAGCCCCTATCTTGGTTACGGGACGGCGCCAGCTAGCACAGATACGCAGTATTTT.

The chain uses TRBV6-2 or TRBV6-3 and TRBJ2-1; 12 bases map to TRBD2. The CDR3 is made up of 15 amino acids. Germline V gives CDR1 MNHEY, CDR2 SVGEGT. V was pared by 6 bases and J by 8 bases, with 8 bases of the junction left unmatched. The CDR3 region has the DNA TGTGCCAGCAGGGGACTAGCGGGCCTCAGGGATGAGCAGTTCTTC. It translates to CASRGLAGLRDEQFF.

The gene calls are TRBV20-1 and TRBJ2-1; TRBD1 or TRBD2 may be the D gene (5 bases each). Per germline, CDR1 DFQATT and CDR2 SNEGSKA (reference sequence). The CDR3 loop spans 13 amino acids. Deletions cut 6 bases from V and 5 bases from J, with 14 bases between. The CDR3 DNA reads as TGCAGTGCCGGGCCGGGGCCGCACAATGAGCAGTTCTTC. The encoded protein is CSAGPGPHNEQFF.

V gene TRBV5-1 combines with J gene TRBJ2-5, with D maybe TRBD1 (5 bases). CDR1 and CDR2 (germline): SGHRS, YFSETQ. This CDR3 comprises 15 residues. Trimming removed 3 bases at V and 5 bases at J, with 17 bases between. The DNA for the CDR3 is TGCGCCAGCAGCTCTCTGGGGCTACTGGAGGAGACCCAGTACTTC. Translating gives CASSSLGLLEETQYF. Looking up the rest from reference TRBV5-1 and TRBJ2-5 gives the full variable domain: KAGVTQTPRYLIKTRGQQVTLSCSPISGHRSVSWYQQTPGQGLQFLFEYFSETQRNKGNFPGRFSGRQFSNSRSEMNVSTLELGDSALYLCASSSLGLLEETQYFGPGTRLLVL.

This clonotype was observed a handful of times. V and J are TRBV7-3 and TRBJ1-1, with TRBD1 matching 8 bases. CDR3 length: 14 amino acids. CDR1 and CDR2 from the germline V gene are SGHTA and FQGTGA. Trimming cost V 4 bases and J 2 bases; bases outside gene matches: 3. This CDR3 is CASSSTGGNTEAFF. In DNA, the CDR3 is TGTGCCAGCAGCTCTACAGGGGGAAACACTGAAGCTTTCTTT.

This clonotype is judged medium-sized. The rearrangement uses TRBV2 and TRBJ1-1; D gene uncertain. The germline CDR1 and CDR2 sequences are SNHLY and FYNNEI. The CDR3 runs to 13 residues. V shed 3 bases and J shed 3 bases, with 8 bases lying between them. In nucleotides, the CDR3 is TGTGCCAGCAGTGAGAGGAGGTACACTGAAGCTTTCTTT. Its translation is CASSERRYTEAFF.